The 23 T cell receptor beta chains listed next were all sequenced from one sample in a study of blood T cell repertoires in COVID-19 (dated by TCRdb to about 2020). The library was obtained by the immunoSEQ multiplex PCR assay. Imported from immuneACCESS, the table was reduced by TCRdb to in-frame sequences with V and J called. These copies leave out some clones; in studies compared against another copy, an unresolved V gene accounts for under half, and the cause of the remainder is not known. The sample table shows under 80,000 clones, and over 75% are seen once. The ten largest clones take up approximately 7% of the sample. Sample: peripheral blood. These receptors came from a man in his sixties with acute or convalescent COVID-19.

The CDR3 nucleotides are TGTGCCAGCAGCTACTCCGGGACAGTCAAGGGGGAGACCCAGTACTTC. This codes for CASSYSGTVKGETQYF. The V gene is TRBV11-2, the J gene TRBJ2-5; TRBD1 matches 7 bases. V dropped 4 bases and J dropped 5; count of bases not matched to a gene: 13. The CDR3 is 16 residues long. CDR1 is SGHAT and CDR2 is FQNNGV in the germline V gene.

V usage is TRBV18 and J usage is TRBJ1-4; 7 bases are a match to TRBD1. The CDR3 runs to 15 residues. V shed 3 bases and J 6 bases; nucleotides not matched to a gene: 7. Germline-derived CDR1 and CDR2 are KGHSH and LQKENI. In DNA form, the CDR3 reads TGTGCCAGCTCACCGGAAACAGGGGCGGATGAAAAACTGTTTTTT. It specifies CASSPETGADEKLFF.

V and J are TRBV5-1 and TRBJ1-1; TRBD1 matches at 7 bases. CDR1 is SGHRS and CDR2 is YFSETQ in the germline V gene. Trimming at V came to 4 bases and at J to 1 base, leaving 4 bases not matched to a gene. CDR3 size: 14 residues. The CDR3 sequence: CASSLTGENTEAFF. CDR3 nucleotides: TGCGCCAGCAGCCTTACAGGGGAGAACACTGAAGCTTTCTTT.

The genes are TRBV4-1 and TRBJ2-1; the match to TRBD2 covers 8 bases. CDR3 length: 13 residues. The germline V gene encodes CDR1 MGHRA and CDR2 YSYEKL. With V trimmed by 1 base and J by 7 bases, 0 bases remained unmatched. The chain's CDR3 is CASSQAGGNEQFF. The CDR3 DNA is TGCGCCAGCAGCCAAGCGGGGGGGAATGAGCAGTTCTTC.

In DNA, the CDR3 is TGTGCCAGCAGCGATCGACCGGGACAGGGGGCGCTTGAGCAGTACTTC. This codes for CASSDRPGQGALEQYF. The gene calls are TRBV7-8 and TRBJ2-7; 12 nucleotides line up with TRBD1. This CDR3 has 16 residues. After removal of 5 bases from V and 7 bases from J, the junction contained 12 bases not matched to a gene. The germline CDR1 and CDR2 sequences are SGHVS and FQNEAQ.

The J gene is TRBJ1-5, the V gene TRBV30; D might be TRBD1 (5 bases). The CDR3 runs 14 residues. Germline CDR1 and CDR2: GTSNPN and SVGIG (reference sequence). V was cut by 0 bases and J by 7 bases, with 13 bases left in between. This chain's CDR3 is CAWSVYPGGQPQHF. The CDR3 DNA reads as TGTGCCTGGAGTGTATACCCTGGGGGGCAGCCCCAGCATTTT.

This chain links TRBV11-2 with TRBJ1-2; D unresolved. CDR1 is SGHAT, CDR2 FQNNGV, per germline. The CDR3 has 15 residues. Deletions cut 1 base from V and 0 bases from J, with 9 bases between. The CDR3 DNA is TGTGCCAGCAGCTTAGGCGTCATTTCTAACTATGGCTACACCTTC. Its protein product is CASSLGVISNYGYTF.

This clone has a single count. This sequence joins TRBV10-3 and TRBJ2-1; TRBD2 aligns across 10 bases. The CDR3 spans 16 residues. Per germline, CDR1 ENHRY and CDR2 SYGVKD. Trimming removed 3 bases from V and 8 bases from J; junction bases left unmatched: 10. The DNA of the CDR3 is TGTGCCATCAGTGAAGGGGGAGCGGGGGGGGTTGATGAGCAGTTCTTC. Its translation is CAISEGGAGGVDEQFF.

The chain joins TRBV5-1 to TRBJ1-6, with D perhaps TRBD1 (5 bases). CDR3 length equals 15 residues. Germline CDR1 reads SGHRS; CDR2 reads YFSETQ. Trimming shortened V by 0 bases and J by 9 bases, and 13 bases separated the two germline ends. The CDR3 nucleotides read TGCGCCAGCAGCTTGGCCCAGGGTCCGGGTTCACCCCTCCACTTT. Encoded protein: CASSLAQGPGSPLHF.

The chain uses TRBV30 and TRBJ1-4; 8 bases align to TRBD1. CDR3 size: 15 residues. Germline CDR1 GTSNPN, CDR2 SVGIG (reference sequence). Trimming cost V 2 bases and J 7 bases; bases outside gene matches: 9. CDR3 region: CAWSPIRGRTEKLFF. Here the CDR3 DNA reads TGTGCCTGGAGTCCGATCAGGGGGCGGACTGAAAAACTGTTTTTT.

The rearrangement joins TRBV7-6 to TRBJ1-4; no clear D. The V gene's germline CDR1 is SGHVS and CDR2 FNYEAQ. V gave up 1 base and J gave up 3 bases, with 12 bases separating them. The CDR3 sequence is 16 residues long. The CDR3 sequence: CASSLGGGTPNEKLFF. In DNA, the CDR3 is TGTGCCAGCAGCTTAGGAGGCGGCACGCCTAATGAAAAACTGTTTTTT. Full variable domain (remainder filled in from reference TRBV7-6 and TRBJ1-4): GAGVSQSPRYKVTKRGQDVALRCDPISGHVSLYWYRQALGQGPEFLTYFNYEAQQDKSGLPNDRFSAERPEGSISTLTIQRTEQRDSAMYRCASSLGGGTPNEKLFFGSGTQLSVL.

This clone came up once. This chain links TRBV30 with TRBJ1-2, with 8 bases aligning to TRBD1. CDR1 is GTSNPN and CDR2 is SVGIG in the germline V gene (reference sequence). The CDR3 spans 14 residues. The trim removed 6 bases at V and 4 bases at J, leaving 10 bases unmatched. CDR3 in DNA: TGTGCCTGCAGGCGGACAGGGCCTTTCTATGGCTACACCTTC. It encodes CACRRTGPFYGYTF.

The chain has TRBV10-3 and TRBJ2-6; 7 bases are a match to TRBD1. Trimming took 2 bases from V and 3 from J; bases not matched to a gene: 1. The CDR3 runs 15 residues. Germline CDR1 is ENHRY and CDR2 is SYGVKD. CDR3 bases: TGTGCCATCAGTGAGACAGGGGTTGGGGCCAACGTCCTGACTTTC. Translation gives CAISETGVGANVLTF.

The V gene is TRBV30, the J gene TRBJ1-2; D is uncertain. CDR1 is GTSNPN, CDR2 SVGIG, per germline (reference sequence). This CDR3 is 12 amino acids long. Between the trimmed V and J ends, which lost 2 bases and 1 base, there was a span of 5 bases. The CDR3 region is CAWSTDNYGYTF. The CDR3 nucleotides read TGTGCCTGGAGTACAGATAACTATGGCTACACCTTC.

This rearrangement joins TRBV19 to TRBJ1-1; 9 positions match TRBD1. Germline lookup yields CDR1 LNHDA and CDR2 SQIVND (reference sequence). The CDR3 has 15 residues. The trim removed 4 bases at V and 0 bases at J, leaving 3 bases unmatched. The CDR3 loop is CASSKDRGMNTEAFF. In DNA, the CDR3 is TGTGCCAGTAGTAAGGACAGGGGCATGAACACTGAAGCTTTCTTT. Combining the CDR3 with reference TRBV19 and TRBJ1-1 gives the whole variable domain DGGITQSPKYLFRKEGQNVTLSCEQNLNHDAMYWYRQDPGQGLRLIYYSQIVNDFQKGDIAEGYSVSREKKESFPLTVTSAQKNPTAFYLCASSKDRGMNTEAFFGQGTRLTVV.

The chain links TRBV4-3 to TRBJ1-3; the match to TRBD1 covers 8 bases. Trimming at V came to 0 bases and at J to 2 bases, leaving 9 bases not matched to a gene. The germline CDR1 and CDR2 sequences are LGHNA and YSLEER. This CDR3 is built from 18 residues. The CDR3 bases are TGCGCCAGCAGCCAAGACTGGGGCAGGGGGCATCCTGGAAACACCATATATTTT. This translates into CASSQDWGRGHPGNTIYF.

This sequence joins TRBV6-2 or TRBV6-3 and TRBJ2-6; TRBD2 matches at 7 bases. The CDR3 is made up of 17 amino acids. After removal of 0 bases from V and 4 bases from J, the junction contained 6 bases not matched to a gene. Looked up from germline, CDR1 is MNHEY and CDR2 is SVGEGT. In nucleotides, the CDR3 is TGTGCCAGCAGTTACTCTCGACTAGCCTCGGGGGCCAACGTCCTGACTTTC. Protein product: CASSYSRLASGANVLTF.

The J gene is TRBJ2-1, the V gene TRBV6-5, with D possibly matching TRBD1 (6 bases). Trimming left V 6 bases short and J 8 bases short, with 11 bases between. The CDR3 is made up of 12 amino acids. CDR1 is MNHEY and CDR2 is SVGAGI in the germline V gene. The CDR3, as DNA: TGTGCCAGCAGCAATACAGGGTATGAGCAGTTCTTC. As protein: CASSNTGYEQFF.

The chain joins TRBV28 to TRBJ2-5; 8 bases fit TRBD1. The germline gives CDR1 MDHEN, CDR2 SYDVKM. V trimming: 8 bases; J trimming: 5 bases; junction bases outside the gene matches: 10. The CDR3 covers 14 residues. As DNA, the CDR3 is TGTGCCAGCCTTGGACAGGGTATAGTCGAGACCCAGTACTTC. This sequence encodes CASLGQGIVETQYF.

The V call is TRBV5-1, the J call TRBJ1-2; D may be TRBD1 (5 bases). This CDR3 spans 14 amino acids. V dropped 0 bases and J dropped 8 bases, with 14 bases sitting between them. CDR1 and CDR2 (germline): SGHRS, YFSETQ. The CDR3 DNA follows: TGCGCCAGCAGCTTGGGTGGGCAGGGCGGCGGCTACACCTTC. Its translation is CASSLGGQGGGYTF.

The chain is built from TRBV6-6 and TRBJ1-1, with D unclear. CDR1 is MNHNY, CDR2 SVGAGI, per germline (reference sequence). There are 11 residues in the CDR3. V shed 8 bases and J shed 3 bases, with 7 bases lying between them. Here the CDR3 reads CASGLDTEAFF. DNA of the CDR3: TGTGCCAGCGGACTGGACACTGAAGCTTTCTTT.

The chain is built from TRBV5-1 and TRBJ2-7; 9 nucleotides agree with TRBD1. This CDR3 region has 15 residues. V trimming: 6 bases; J trimming: 4 bases; junction bases outside the gene matches: 11. From germline, CDR1 is SGHRS and CDR2 YFSETQ. DNA of the CDR3: TGCGCCAGCAAGCCTGGGGGGACAGGGATATACGAGCAGTACTTC. Its protein is CASKPGGTGIYEQYF. The variable domain in full, completed from reference TRBV5-1 and TRBJ2-7, reads KAGVTQTPRYLIKTRGQQVTLSCSPISGHRSVSWYQQTPGQGLQFLFEYFSETQRNKGNFPGRFSGRQFSNSRSEMNVSTLELGDSALYLCASKPGGTGIYEQYFGPGTRLTVT.

V usage is TRBV5-1 and J usage is TRBJ2-3; 14 bases map to TRBD2. Germline V gives CDR1 SGHRS, CDR2 YFSETQ. After removal of 3 bases from V and 5 bases from J, the junction contained 14 bases not matched to a gene. CDR3 size: 19 residues. The CDR3 spells CASSSLTGTSGGEGDTQYF. The CDR3 nucleotides are TGCGCCAGCAGCTCCCTGACCGGGACTAGCGGGGGCGAGGGAGATACGCAGTATTTT. Based on the CDR3 plus reference TRBV5-1 and TRBJ2-3, the full variable domain is KAGVTQTPRYLIKTRGQQVTLSCSPISGHRSVSWYQQTPGQGLQFLFEYFSETQRNKGNFPGRFSGRQFSNSRSEMNVSTLELGDSALYLCASSSLTGTSGGEGDTQYFGPGTRLTVL.